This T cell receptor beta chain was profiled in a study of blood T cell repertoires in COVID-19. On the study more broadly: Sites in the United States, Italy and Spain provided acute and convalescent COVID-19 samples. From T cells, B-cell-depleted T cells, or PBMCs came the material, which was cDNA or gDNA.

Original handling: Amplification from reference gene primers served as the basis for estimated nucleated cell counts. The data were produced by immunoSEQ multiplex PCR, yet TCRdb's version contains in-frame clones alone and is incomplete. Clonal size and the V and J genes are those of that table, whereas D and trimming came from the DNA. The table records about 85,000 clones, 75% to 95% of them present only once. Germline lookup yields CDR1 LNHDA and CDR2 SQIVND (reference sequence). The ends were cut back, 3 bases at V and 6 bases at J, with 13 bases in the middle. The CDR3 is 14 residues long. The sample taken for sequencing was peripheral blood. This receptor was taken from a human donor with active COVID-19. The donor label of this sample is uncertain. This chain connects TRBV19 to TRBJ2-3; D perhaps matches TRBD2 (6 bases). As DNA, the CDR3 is TGTGCCAGTAGTATGGGCAGGGAGGTCGATACGCAGTATTTT. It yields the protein CASSMGREVDTQYF.